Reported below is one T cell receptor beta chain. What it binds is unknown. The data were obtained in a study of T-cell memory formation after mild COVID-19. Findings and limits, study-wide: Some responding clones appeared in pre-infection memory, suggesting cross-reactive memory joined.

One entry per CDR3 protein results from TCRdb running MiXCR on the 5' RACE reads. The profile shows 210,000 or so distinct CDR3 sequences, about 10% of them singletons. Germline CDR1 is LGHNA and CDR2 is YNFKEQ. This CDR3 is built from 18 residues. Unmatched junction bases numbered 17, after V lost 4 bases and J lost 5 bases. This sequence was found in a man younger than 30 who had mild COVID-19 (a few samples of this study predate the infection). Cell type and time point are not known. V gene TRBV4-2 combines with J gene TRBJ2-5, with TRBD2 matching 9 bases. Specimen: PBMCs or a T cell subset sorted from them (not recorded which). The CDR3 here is CASSLYPRLAGGMETQYF. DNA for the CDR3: TGTGCCAGCAGCCTCTACCCGCGACTGGCGGGGGGGATGGAGACCCAGTACTTC.